This TCR beta chain derives from a study of Ad26.COV2.S vaccination and SARS-CoV-2 variants. Study summary: A COV1001 Ad26.COV2.S trial-arm participant provided the sample.

The treatment here: about 20 received Ad26.COV2.S at low or high dose, single or two shots; several received placebo; per-sample allocation not given. Samples analyzed were those drawn on day 63 after the first vaccine or placebo injection. In this sample, this clone turned up once. Its cognate antigen is unknown. Overall study findings and caveats: Substantial post-vaccination breadth of spike-specific CD8+ and CD4+ T cell responses was reported.

Assay: immunoSEQ multiplex PCR; the TCRdb copy retains only in-frame clones and omits some. Here the sample spans approximately 400,000 clones, 85% being singletons. CDR1 and CDR2 from the germline V gene are MNHEY and SVGAGI. The germline V and J ends were trimmed by 5 bases and 6 bases, with 17 bases remaining between them. This CDR3 is 15 amino acids long. V gene TRBV6-5 combines with J gene TRBJ2-1, with D tentatively TRBD1 or TRBD2 (7 bases each). The sequencing used peripheral blood, collected in a trial of Ad26.COV2.S vaccine versus placebo. The receptor was isolated from a person aged 18-65 years who received the Ad26.COV2.S COVID-19 vaccine or a placebo. This CDR3 reads CASSQGRGLSNEQFF. The CDR3 coding sequence is TGTGCCAGCAGTCAGGGGAGGGGGCTAAGCAATGAGCAGTTCTTC.